This T cell receptor (beta chain) was retrieved from a study of vaccination effects on CD4 cells after COVID-19. The method was immunoSEQ multiplex PCR; TCRdb's version includes in-frame clones alone and lacks a portion of them. This sample carries 70,000 or so clones, 60% to 75% of them seen once, and the ten largest clones take over 4.5%. Sequencing was preceded by expansion of antigen-specific CD4+ T cells with viral peptide pools in the ViraFEST assay. Researchers isolated CD4+ T cells once roughly nine days of culture had elapsed. Infection with SARS-CoV-2 occurred in the person between March and December 2020, and PCR confirmed it. The CDR3 is 14 amino acids. From germline, CDR1 is MNHEY and CDR2 SVGAGI. The ends lost 7 bases at V and 0 bases at J; junction bases unmatched: 5. Points from the study as a whole: Convalescents' spike-reactive clones after vaccination were mainly made up of new clones that the vaccine induced.

Details on this clone: The antigen is not known.

The rearrangement uses TRBV6-5 and TRBJ1-1, with 7 bases lining up with TRBD1. Material: CD4+ T cells from PBMCs cultured with HIV peptides, obtained before COVID-19 vaccination. Subset denoted: HIV-1 Nef peptide pool negative control/reference culture. This sequence originates from a human donor who had a prior SARS-CoV-2 infection. CDR3 in amino acids: CASTNRGLNTEAFF. The CDR3 DNA reads TGTGCCAGCACCAACAGGGGACTGAACACTGAAGCTTTCTTT.